Presented here are 10 T cell receptor beta chains from one specimen sequenced in a study of graft-versus-host responses after intestinal transplantation. The protocol was immunoSEQ multiplex PCR, while the TCRdb copy is restricted to in-frame clones and leaves out a portion. The repertoire has roughly 110,000 clones, 87% of them found once; the top ten carry 0.71%. The antigens of these receptors remain unknown. The source material was unstimulated CD4+ T cells sorted from spleen or lymph node cells, sampled before transplant. The receptor set was obtained from a human donor who was the organ donor for an intestinal transplant.

About this clone itself: Other DNA sequences from this sample encode an identical CDR3 as well. This chain joins TRBV18 and TRBJ2-5, with 8 bases identical to TRBD2. V lost 3 bases, J lost 3 bases, and 3 bases stayed unmatched. The CDR3 sequence is 14 residues long. Per germline, CDR1 KGHSH and CDR2 LQKENI. The CDR3 sequence is CASSPTGGKETQYF. The CDR3 coding sequence is TGTGCCAGCTCACCTACGGGAGGGAAAGAGACCCAGTACTTC.

Concerning this clone: One end of the junction does not line up with germline, which may come from a read error. The gene calls are TRBV7-7 and TRBJ2-1; TRBD2 matches 7 bases. Germline-derived CDR1 and CDR2 are SSHAT and FNYEAQ (reference sequence). The length of the CDR3 is 15 residues. CDR3 DNA: TGTGCTAGCAGCTTATTGACTAGCCCATACAATGAGCAGTTCTTC. Amino acids: CASSLLTSPYNEQFF.

CDR3 amino acids: CASSPKAGTGTYNSPLHF. Here the CDR3 DNA reads TGTGCCAGCAGTCCAAAGGCAGGGACAGGGACCTATAATTCACCCCTCCACTTT. The rearrangement joins TRBV11-2 to TRBJ1-6; 9 nucleotides line up with TRBD1. The germline V gene has CDR1 SGHAT and CDR2 FQNNGV. Germline trimming cut 6 bases from V and 2 bases from J; bases unmatched to any gene: 11. The CDR3 length is 18 residues.

This rearrangement joins TRBV7-9 to TRBJ1-2, with 8 bases matching TRBD1. The CDR3 runs to 12 residues. The germline gives CDR1 SEHNR, CDR2 FQNEAQ (reference sequence). The V and J ends lost 5 bases and 5 bases, in that order; junction bases with no gene match: 1. For the CDR3, the DNA is TGTGCCAGCAGCCGACAGGGGTATGGCTACACCTTC. Its translation: CASSRQGYGYTF.

The CDR3 is CASSLSTRDNEQFF. As DNA, the CDR3 is TGTGCCAGCAGCTTATCGACAAGGGACAATGAGCAGTTCTTC. The chain joins TRBV7-3 to TRBJ2-1; D call uncertain. The germline gives CDR1 SGHTA, CDR2 FQGTGA. CDR3 length equals 14 residues. Trimming removed 2 bases from V and 5 bases from J, with 10 bases in between.

As to this clone: Other DNA sequences from this sample encode an identical CDR3 as well. The chain combines TRBV4-1 with TRBJ2-5, with TRBD2 matching over 7 bases. Germline loops: CDR1 MGHRA, CDR2 YSYEKL. The CDR3 is 18 residues long. Trimming removed 4 bases from V and 1 base from J; junction bases left unmatched: 15. The CDR3 loop is CASSRRVVVAGRQETQYF. As DNA, the CDR3 is TGCGCCAGCAGCCGCAGAGTGGTGGTAGCGGGCCGCCAAGAGACCCAGTACTTC.

CDR3: CASSLAGVRTGGTNTQYF. The CDR3 DNA reads as TGTGCCAGTAGTCTAGCGGGGGTTCGGACAGGGGGGACAAATACGCAGTATTTT. This sequence joins TRBV19 and TRBJ2-3; the D gene could be TRBD1 or TRBD2 (10 bases each). The germline gives CDR1 LNHDA, CDR2 SQIVND (reference sequence). CDR3 length: 18 residues. Trimming left V 5 bases short and J 7 bases short, with 28 bases between. The whole variable domain, filled in from reference TRBV19 and TRBJ2-3, reads DGGITQSPKYLFRKEGQNVTLSCEQNLNHDAMYWYRQDPGQGLRLIYYSQIVNDFQKGDIAEGYSVSREKKESFPLTVTSAQKNPTAFYLCASSLAGVRTGGTNTQYFGPGTRLTVL.

The genes are TRBV11-2 and TRBJ2-5; 7 bases agree with TRBD1. Germline V gene sequence: CDR1 SGHAT, CDR2 FQNNGV. CDR3 length: 16 residues. V gave up 5 bases and J gave up 5 bases; unmatched junction bases: 14. Here the CDR3 reads CASSQARDRWWETQYF. Here the CDR3 DNA reads TGTGCCAGCAGCCAAGCAAGGGACAGATGGTGGGAGACCCAGTACTTC.

This clone was seen just once. The chain uses TRBV5-6 and TRBJ1-3; 7 nucleotides line up with TRBD1. The CDR3 consists of 15 residues. V lost 4 bases to trimming and J lost 2 bases; unmatched junction nucleotides: 6. The germline V gene has CDR1 SGHDT and CDR2 YYEEEE. CDR3 loop: CASSRITGAGNTIYF. Written as DNA, the CDR3 is TGTGCCAGCAGCCGTATCACAGGGGCTGGAAACACCATATATTTT.

The V and J genes are TRBV13 and TRBJ1-1; no reliable D call. V shed 1 base and J shed 6 bases, with 12 bases lying between them. Germline CDR1 PRHDT, CDR2 FYEKMQ (reference sequence). The CDR3 has 14 amino acids. CDR3 coding DNA: TGTGCCAGCAGCTTAGTCCCCCTTGGCCCTGAAGCTTTCTTT. It codes for CASSLVPLGPEAFF. The variable domain in full, completed from reference TRBV13 and TRBJ1-1, reads AAGVIQSPRHLIKEKRETATLKCYPIPRHDTVYWYQQGPGQDPQFLISFYEKMQSDKGSIPDRFSAQQFSDYHSELNMSSLELGDSALYFCASSLVPLGPEAFFGQGTRLTVV.